Listed below are T cell receptor beta chains from one sample, sequenced in a study of cytomegalovirus exposure and HLA in healthy donors. Here immunoSEQ multiplex PCR was the method, and the copy in TCRdb shows in-frame clones only, minus some. The table lists 60,000 or so clones, more than 70% of them singletons. The sequenced material came from PBMCs. The receptors were gathered from a man aged 25-45 years in good health and CMV-seropositive. The CDR3 runs from the conserved cysteine through the conserved F or W. A D gene is named only where the DNA matches it firmly.

v_call | d_call | cdr3_aa
TRBV4-1 | . | CASSQGQRADTQYF
TRBV2 | TRBD1 | CASRIDRENGYTF
TRBV6-4 | TRBD2 | CASSTSGSYEQYF
TRBV5-1 | . | CASSLWTENTGELFF
TRBV19 | . | CASSIGRVAAILGQPQHF
TRBV28 | . | CASTPREGPNNEQFF
TRBV12-5 | TRBD2 | CASGLRLAGNTLSYNEQFF
TRBV5-1 | TRBD2 | CASSFGPTSGNYNEQFF
TRBV5-1 | . | CASSPDLGGVYGYTF
TRBV5-1 | . | CASSLAAGGTQPQHF
TRBV28 | TRBD1 | CASSPPTGEGGYTF
TRBV5-1 | TRBD2 | CASSLSGIIDEQYF
TRBV7-3 | . | CASSSGTARLETQYF
TRBV4-2 | . | CASSPGDLNTEAFF
TRBV11-2 | TRBD1 | CASSPQGRMSYEQYF
TRBV6-4 | . | CASRGGSNYGYTF
TRBV10-3 | TRBD2 | CAISDAGDTGELFF
TRBV29-1 | . | CSVDTGFPYNEQFF
TRBV5-1 | . | CASSADSAYNEKLFF
TRBV7-9 | TRBD2 | CASSLVLAGGKEQFF